This TCR beta chain was obtained from a study of blood T cell repertoires in COVID-19. Across the study: Sources were T cells, B-cell-depleted T cells, or PBMCs; the material itself was cDNA or gDNA.

Cohort 3 donors were reported recovered after two negative PCRs, clearance, or symptom resolution. Measured with immunoSEQ multiplex PCR; TCRdb has only the in-frame clones, and not every one. The sample has fewer than 400,000 clones, approximately 88% seen once. The CDR3 runs 16 residues. Germline V gene data show CDR1 as SGHRS and CDR2 as YFSETQ. The ends were cut back, 1 base at V and 4 bases at J, with 17 bases in the middle. This clonotype originated in a man aged 60 to 69 who had recovered from COVID-19. The sample was PBMCs or T cells enriched from blood (not recorded which). The chain is built from TRBV5-1 and TRBJ1-1; D is possibly TRBD1 (5 bases). CDR3 nucleotide sequence: TGCGCCAGCAGCTTGAGAACAGGCCATTTGAGCACTGAAGCTTTCTTT. It translates to CASSLRTGHLSTEAFF.